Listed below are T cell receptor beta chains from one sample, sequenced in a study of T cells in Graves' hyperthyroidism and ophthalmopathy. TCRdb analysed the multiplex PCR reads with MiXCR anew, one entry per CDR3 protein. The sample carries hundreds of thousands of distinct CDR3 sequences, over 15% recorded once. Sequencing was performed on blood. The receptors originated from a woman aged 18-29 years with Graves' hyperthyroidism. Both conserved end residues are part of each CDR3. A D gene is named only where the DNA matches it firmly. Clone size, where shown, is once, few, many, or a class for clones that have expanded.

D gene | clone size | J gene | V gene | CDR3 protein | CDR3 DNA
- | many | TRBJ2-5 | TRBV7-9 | CASSLGSPLQETQYF | TGTGCCAGCAGCTTAGGATCCCCGCTACAAGAGACCCAGTACTTC
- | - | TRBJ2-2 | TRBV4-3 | CASSPGGLSPPGELFF | TGCGCCAGCAGCCCCGGGGGGCTTTCCCCTCCCGGGGAGCTGTTTTTT
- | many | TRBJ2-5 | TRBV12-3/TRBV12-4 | CASSSLPPALRGTQYF | TGTGCCAGCAGTTCCCTTCCCCCAGCCCTCCGGGGGACCCAGTACTTC
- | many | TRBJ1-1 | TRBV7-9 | CASSPKPGANTEAFF | TGTGCCAGCAGCCCCAAGCCCGGGGCGAACACTGAAGCTTTCTTT
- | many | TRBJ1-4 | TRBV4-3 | CASSQDGGRNEKLFF | TGTGCCAGCAGCCAGGACGGGGGCAGGAATGAAAAACTGTTTTTT
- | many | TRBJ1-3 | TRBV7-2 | CASSIPRGRSTCGNTIYF | TGTGCCAGCAGCATCCCCAGAGGACGGAGCACGTGTGGAAACACCATATATTTT
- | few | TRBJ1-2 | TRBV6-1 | CASRVAGDLYGYTF | TGTGCCAGCAGGGTGGCCGGGGACCTTTATGGCTACACCTTC
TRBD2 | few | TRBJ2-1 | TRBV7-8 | CASSLLSSGTNNEQFF | TGTGCCAGCAGCTTACTATCTAGCGGAACCAACAATGAGCAGTTCTTC
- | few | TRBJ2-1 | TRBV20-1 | CSAIRRDSSYNEQFF | TGCAGTGCTATACGACGAGATAGCTCCTACAATGAGCAGTTCTTC
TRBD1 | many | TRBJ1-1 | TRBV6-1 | CASRDRANTEAFF | TGTGCCAGCAGGGACAGGGCGAACACTGAAGCTTTCTTT
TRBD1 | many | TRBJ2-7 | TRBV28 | CASSSGGTPGDEQYF | TGTGCCAGCAGCTCAGGGGGCACACCGGGGGACGAGCAGTACTTC
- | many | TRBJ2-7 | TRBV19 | CASSMSTLPLYEQYF | TGTGCCAGTAGTATGTCCACTCTCCCATTATACGAGCAGTACTTC
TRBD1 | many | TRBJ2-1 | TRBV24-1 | CATSDLGQGADEQFF | TGTGCCACCAGTGATTTAGGCCAGGGGGCCGATGAGCAGTTCTTC
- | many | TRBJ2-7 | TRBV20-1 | CSARQGAGGEQYF | TGCAGTGCTAGACAAGGGGCGGGTGGCGAGCAGTACTTC
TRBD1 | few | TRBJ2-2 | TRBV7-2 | CASSLVAGGGTGELFF | TGTGCCAGCAGCTTAGTGGCAGGGGGCGGTACCGGGGAGCTGTTTTTT
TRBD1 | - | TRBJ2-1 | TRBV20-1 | CSAGAQTGFAEQFF | TGCAGTGCCGGGGCTCAGACAGGGTTTGCTGAGCAGTTCTTC
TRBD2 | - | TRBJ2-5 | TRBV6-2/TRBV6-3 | CASRHLERGGETQYF | TGTGCCAGCAGGCACCTGGAGCGGGGGGGAGAGACCCAGTACTTC
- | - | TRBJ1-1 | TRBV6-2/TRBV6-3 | CASSRDAWDTEAFF | TGTGCCAGCAGTCGGGACGCTTGGGACACTGAAGCTTTCTTT
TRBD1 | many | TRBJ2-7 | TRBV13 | CASSPGGQGYYEQYF | TGTGCCAGCAGCCCAGGGGGACAGGGATACTACGAGCAGTACTTC
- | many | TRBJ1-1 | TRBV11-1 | CASSLVQGDTEAFF | TGTGCCAGCAGCTTAGTACAGGGAGATACTGAAGCTTTCTTT
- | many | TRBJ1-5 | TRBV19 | CASRLDPRRGNQPQHF | TGTGCCAGTAGACTGGACCCCCGACGGGGCAATCAGCCCCAGCATTTT
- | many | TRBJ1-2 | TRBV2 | CASSVREGRSTF | TGTGCCAGCAGTGTTCGGGAGGGCCGTTCAACCTTC
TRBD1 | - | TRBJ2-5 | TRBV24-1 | CATRGATGDQETQYF | TGTGCCACCAGGGGGGCCACAGGGGATCAAGAGACCCAGTACTTC
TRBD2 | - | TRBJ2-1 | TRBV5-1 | CASRVAGEDEQFF | TGCGCCAGCAGGGTAGCGGGGGAGGATGAGCAGTTCTTC
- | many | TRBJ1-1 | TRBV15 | CATSSFRISDTEAFF | TGTGCCACCAGCAGCTTTCGGATAAGTGACACTGAAGCTTTCTTT
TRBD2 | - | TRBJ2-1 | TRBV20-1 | CSANRGGASYNGQFF | TGCAGTGCTAACCGCGGGGGGGCCTCCTACAATGGGCAGTTCTTC
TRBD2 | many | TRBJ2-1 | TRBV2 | CASIPRLAGGPRKMNEQFF | TGTGCCAGCATCCCCAGACTAGCGGGAGGGCCGAGAAAGATGAATGAGCAGTTCTTC
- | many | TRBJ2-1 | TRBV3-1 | CASSSHRVDEQFF | TGTGCCAGCAGCTCACACAGGGTCGATGAGCAGTTCTTC
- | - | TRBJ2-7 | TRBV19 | CASSIAPDAGEQYF | TGTGCCAGTAGTATAGCGCCAGACGCGGGCGAGCAGTACTTC
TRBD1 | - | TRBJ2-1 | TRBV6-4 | CASSDSMRTGNNEQFF | TGTGCCAGCAGTGACTCGATGAGGACAGGGAACAATGAGCAGTTCTTC
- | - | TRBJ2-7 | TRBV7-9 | CASSVRPIDRRSYYEQYF | TGTGCCAGCAGCGTACGTCCCATTGACAGAAGGTCCTACTACGAGCAGTACTTC
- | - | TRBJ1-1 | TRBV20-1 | CSARPDTGTNTEAFF | TGCAGTGCTCGCCCTGATACAGGGACGAACACTGAAGCTTTCTTT
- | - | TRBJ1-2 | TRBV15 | CATSLDFSNYGYTF | TGTGCCACCAGCCTGGACTTCTCTAACTATGGCTACACCTTC
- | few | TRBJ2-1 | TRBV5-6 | CASSSWWQSSYNEQFF | TGTGCCAGCAGCTCCTGGTGGCAGAGCTCCTACAATGAGCAGTTCTTC
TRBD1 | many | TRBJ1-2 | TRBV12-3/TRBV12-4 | CASSLGTGFYGYTF | TGTGCCAGCAGTCTCGGGACAGGCTTCTATGGCTACACCTTC
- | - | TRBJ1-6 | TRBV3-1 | CASSLQTPFSPLHF | TGTGCCAGCAGCCTGCAGACGCCTTTTTCACCCCTCCACTTT
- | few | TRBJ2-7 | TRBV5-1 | CASSLAPRAVDGEQYF | TGCGCCAGCAGCTTGGCCCCCCGGGCGGTAGACGGCGAGCAGTACTTC
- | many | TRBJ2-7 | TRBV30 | CAWARAATYEQYF | TGTGCCTGGGCTCGGGCAGCCACCTACGAGCAGTACTTC
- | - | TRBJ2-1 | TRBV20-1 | CSARERLGAFF | TGCAGTGCACGAGAGCGTCTGGGGGCGTTCTTC
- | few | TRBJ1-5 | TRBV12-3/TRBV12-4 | CASRGPGGNQPQHF | TGTGCCAGCAGGGGACCAGGGGGCAATCAGCCCCAGCATTTT
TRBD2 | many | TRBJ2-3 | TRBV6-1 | CASQTLAGGADTQYF | TGTGCCAGCCAGACTCTAGCGGGAGGGGCAGATACGCAGTATTTT
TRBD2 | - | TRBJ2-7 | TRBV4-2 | CASSQDTSGRTYEQYF | TGTGCCAGCAGCCAAGATACTAGCGGGCGAACCTACGAGCAGTACTTC